This entry lists 28 T cell receptor beta chains sequenced from one sample in a study of cytotoxic CD8 clonotypes in ibrutinib-treated CLL (dated by TCRdb to the early 2020s). Libraries were made using the immunoSEQ multiplex PCR assay. TCRdb carries this immuneACCESS record with in-frame sequences only. Its versions omit some clonotypes, under half of them owing to an unresolved V gene in the studies checked, with the rest unexplained. Recorded for this sample are around 97,000 clones; almost 80% of them occurred a single time. The ten most abundant clones make up around 32% of the sample. The time point label on this specimen signifies: eleven to twelve months on ibrutinib. The sample in question was PBMCs, obtained after 12 months of ibrutinib treatment. The origin of the receptors is a human donor with chronic lymphocytic leukemia.

The count of this clone is one. The J gene is TRBJ1-1, the V gene TRBV6-6; TRBD1 matches 10 bases. CDR1 is MNHNY, CDR2 SVGAGI, per germline (reference sequence). V lost 2 bases, J lost 6 bases, and 6 bases stayed unmatched. The CDR3 sequence is 15 residues long. CDR3 coding DNA: TGTGCCAGCAGTTACCTCGACAGGGGGCAGCCTGAAGCTTTCTTT. Its translation: CASSYLDRGQPEAFF.

The chain employs TRBV19 and TRBJ1-5, with 8 bases identical to TRBD1. Germline V gives CDR1 LNHDA, CDR2 SQIVND (reference sequence). The CDR3 totals 15 residues. The V and J ends lost 4 bases and 3 bases, in that order; junction bases with no gene match: 5. CDR3 loop: CASSTWDRSNQPQHF. CDR3 sequence (DNA): TGTGCCAGTAGTACCTGGGACAGGTCCAATCAGCCCCAGCATTTT.

This clone was detected only once. V is TRBV19 and J is TRBJ2-7; 7 bases map to TRBD1. Germline V gives CDR1 LNHDA, CDR2 SQIVND (reference sequence). V lost 5 bases and J lost 5; bases outside the gene matches: 6. CDR3 size: 13 residues. CDR3 amino acids: CASSSWDSHEQYF. The CDR3 DNA is TGTGCCAGTAGTTCCTGGGACAGCCACGAGCAGTACTTC.

The chain is built from TRBV7-2 and TRBJ1-5, with D unclear. Trimming shortened V by 5 bases and J by 3 bases, and 8 bases separated the two germline ends. CDR3 length: 13 residues. CDR1 and CDR2 (germline): SGHTA, FQGNSA. The CDR3 sequence is CASSLGLNQPQHF. The CDR3 region has the DNA TGTGCCAGCAGCCTAGGGCTCAATCAGCCCCAGCATTTT.

This chain links TRBV6-1 with TRBJ1-4; a possible D gene is TRBD1 (6 bases). CDR1 and CDR2 (germline): MNHNS, SASEGT. This CDR3 has 15 residues. V shed 4 bases and J shed 2 bases, with 11 bases lying between them. In nucleotides, the CDR3 is TGTGCCAGCAGTGGGAACAGGGTGACTAATGAAAAACTGTTTTTT. Protein sequence: CASSGNRVTNEKLFF.

V is TRBV25-1 and J is TRBJ1-6; possibly TRBD1 for D (6 bases). Germline loops: CDR1 MGHDK, CDR2 SYGVNS. The CDR3 sequence is 15 residues long. V dropped 3 bases and J dropped 5 bases, with 11 bases sitting between them. The CDR3 bases are TGTGCCAGCAGTGACTGGACAGTGGATAATTCACCCCTCCACTTT. Translated: CASSDWTVDNSPLHF.

V gene TRBV5-1 combines with J gene TRBJ1-4; 7 positions match TRBD1. CDR3 length: 15 residues. Germline V gene sequence: CDR1 SGHRS, CDR2 YFSETQ. J lost 7 bases, V lost 0 bases, and 6 bases had no gene match. This CDR3 reads CASSLDVGGIEKLFF. The DNA for the CDR3 is TGCGCCAGCAGCTTGGACGTAGGGGGCATTGAAAAACTGTTTTTT. Together with reference TRBV5-1 and TRBJ1-4, the CDR3 gives the full variable domain: KAGVTQTPRYLIKTRGQQVTLSCSPISGHRSVSWYQQTPGQGLQFLFEYFSETQRNKGNFPGRFSGRQFSNSRSEMNVSTLELGDSALYLCASSLDVGGIEKLFFGSGTQLSVL.

This sequence joins TRBV7-2 and TRBJ2-1; D remains unclear. Germline V lookup: CDR1 SGHTA, CDR2 FQGNSA. Trimming removed 6 bases at V and 12 bases at J, with 15 bases between. This CDR3 region has 12 residues. Here the CDR3 reads CASRIGGAWQFF. DNA for the CDR3: TGTGCCAGCAGAATAGGCGGCGCTTGGCAGTTCTTC. Based on the CDR3 plus reference TRBV7-2 and TRBJ2-1, the full variable domain is GAGVSQSPSNKVTEKGKDVELRCDPISGHTALYWYRQSLGQGLEFLIYFQGNSAPDKSGLPSDRFSAERTGGSVSTLTIQRTQQEDSAVYLCASRIGGAWQFFGPGTRLTVL.

CDR3 in amino acids: CASSLLSSYEQYF. The CDR3 DNA follows: TGCGCCAGCAGCTTGCTATCGTCCTACGAGCAGTACTTC. The chain is built from TRBV5-1 and TRBJ2-7; D is ambiguous. Germline CDR1 reads SGHRS; CDR2 reads YFSETQ. V lost 1 base and J lost 1, with 6 bases in between. The CDR3 sequence is 13 residues long.

The V and J genes are TRBV27 and TRBJ2-7, with TRBD2 matching 8 bases. In germline, CDR1 is MNHEY, CDR2 SMNVEV (reference sequence). This CDR3 is built from 15 residues. V shed 5 bases and J 2 bases; nucleotides not matched to a gene: 8. CDR3: CASSPDSGGTYEQYF. CDR3 DNA sequence: TGTGCCAGCAGTCCCGATTCGGGGGGGACCTACGAGCAGTACTTC.

The chain is built from TRBV28 and TRBJ1-2; 9 nucleotides align to TRBD1. CDR3 length: 14 residues. CDR1 is MDHEN and CDR2 is SYDVKM in the germline V gene. Trimming took 8 bases from V and 8 from J; bases not matched to a gene: 12. Here the CDR3 reads CASAIVRQGDGYTF. The CDR3 DNA is TGTGCCAGCGCCATTGTGAGACAGGGGGACGGCTACACCTTC.

V gene TRBV5-1 combines with J gene TRBJ2-1; a weak D match, TRBD1 (6 bases). V lost 1 base to trimming and J lost 4 bases, with 27 bases between them. The germline V gene encodes CDR1 SGHRS and CDR2 YFSETQ. CDR3 length: 20 amino acids. The chain's CDR3 is CASSLIPGFGQGLQYNEQFF. The DNA of the CDR3 is TGCGCCAGCAGCTTGATCCCCGGGTTTGGGCAGGGGCTACAGTACAATGAGCAGTTCTTC.

The rearrangement joins TRBV20-1 to TRBJ1-1; D is ambiguous. CDR1 and CDR2 from the germline V gene are DFQATT and SNEGSKA (reference sequence). The CDR3 sequence is 10 residues long. The germline V and J ends were trimmed by 3 bases and 7 bases, with 6 bases remaining between them. The CDR3, as DNA: TGCAGTGCTAGCTCCAATGAAGCTTTCTTT. This encodes CSASSNEAFF.

The chain has TRBV5-1 and TRBJ1-1, with TRBD1 matching 8 bases. Per the germline V gene, CDR1 is SGHRS and CDR2 is YFSETQ. There are 13 residues in the CDR3. J gave up 6 bases and V 4 bases, and 5 bases lay outside the gene matches. The CDR3 nucleotides read TGCGCCAGCAGCAAAGGACAGGGCGCTGAAGCTTTCTTT. Its translation is CASSKGQGAEAFF. The full variable domain, completed using reference TRBV5-1 and TRBJ1-1, is KAGVTQTPRYLIKTRGQQVTLSCSPISGHRSVSWYQQTPGQGLQFLFEYFSETQRNKGNFPGRFSGRQFSNSRSEMNVSTLELGDSALYLCASSKGQGAEAFFGQGTRLTVV.

This clone came up a few times. V and J are TRBV27 and TRBJ2-7; a possible D gene is TRBD1 (5 bases). Looked up from germline, CDR1 is MNHEY and CDR2 is SMNVEV (reference sequence). V was clipped by 5 bases and J by 2 bases, with 16 bases between them. The length of the CDR3 is 15 residues. CDR3 nucleotide sequence: TGTGCCAGCAGTATAAAGCAGGGATCCCCCTACGAGCAGTACTTC. Its protein product is CASSIKQGSPYEQYF.

The rearrangement joins TRBV12-5 to TRBJ1-1; D is ambiguous. Germline assignment: CDR1 LGHNT and CDR2 FRNRAP. V shed 6 bases and J shed 0 bases, with 8 bases lying between them. The CDR3 length is 13 residues. The CDR3 region is CASGLTVNTEAFF. The CDR3 coding sequence is TGTGCTAGTGGCCTTACAGTGAACACTGAAGCTTTCTTT.

The chain combines TRBV9 with TRBJ2-3; the match to TRBD1 covers 8 bases. The CDR3 has 15 amino acids. Looked up from germline, CDR1 is SGDLS and CDR2 is YYNGEE. Unmatched junction bases numbered 6, after V lost 0 bases and J lost 6 bases. The CDR3 loop reads CASSVVVTGVDTQYF. The CDR3 DNA follows: TGTGCCAGCAGCGTAGTTGTGACAGGGGTGGATACGCAGTATTTT.

This chain links TRBV10-3 with TRBJ2-2; D remains ambiguous. Germline CDR1 is ENHRY and CDR2 is SYGVKD. This CDR3 has 13 amino acids. V was trimmed by 7 bases and J by 0 bases, leaving 6 bases between them. The CDR3 reads CAINPANTGELFF. CDR3 sequence (DNA): TGTGCCATCAACCCCGCGAACACCGGGGAGCTGTTTTTT.

The chain employs TRBV6-6 and TRBJ1-2, with 7 bases aligning to TRBD1. Germline lookup yields CDR1 MNHNY and CDR2 SVGAGI (reference sequence). The CDR3 has 15 amino acids. V shed 6 bases, J shed 1 base, and the junction held 8 bases outside the gene matches. CDR3 in amino acids: CASRTGDRDNYGYTF. The DNA for the CDR3 is TGTGCCAGCAGGACAGGAGACAGGGATAACTATGGCTACACCTTC.

The chain is built from TRBV5-6 and TRBJ1-5, with unresolved D. Germline-derived CDR1 and CDR2 are SGHDT and YYEEEE. The CDR3 contains 16 residues. The germline V and J ends were trimmed by 1 base and 3 bases, with 14 bases remaining between them. CDR3 DNA: TGTGCCAGCAGCTTGTTTGACTTGGGGTCCAATCAGCCCCAGCATTTT. Translated, it gives CASSLFDLGSNQPQHF.

V and J are TRBV13 and TRBJ1-1; D remains ambiguous. The CDR3 covers 13 residues. V was shortened by 1 base and J by 6 bases, with 9 bases between the two germline ends. CDR1 is PRHDT, CDR2 FYEKMQ, per germline (reference sequence). The CDR3 protein is CASSLVGKSEAFF. The DNA of the CDR3 is TGTGCCAGCAGCTTAGTAGGGAAGTCTGAAGCTTTCTTT.

The chain combines TRBV28 with TRBJ2-7; 12 bases map to TRBD2. With 6 bases clipped from V and 2 bases from J, the junction kept 5 bases outside the gene matches. The germline V gene encodes CDR1 MDHEN and CDR2 SYDVKM. The CDR3 runs to 15 residues. In DNA form, the CDR3 reads TGTGCCAGCAGCCCAACTAGCGGGGGGCCCTACGAGCAGTACTTC. Residues: CASSPTSGGPYEQYF. Filled out from reference TRBV28 and TRBJ2-7, the complete variable domain reads DVKVTQSSRYLVKRTGEKVFLECVQDMDHENMFWYRQDPGLGLRLIYFSYDVKMKEKGDIPEGYSVSREKKERFSLILESASTNQTSMYLCASSPTSGGPYEQYFGPGTRLTVT.

The V gene is TRBV30, the J gene TRBJ1-3; 8 bases are a match to TRBD1. Unmatched junction bases numbered 10, after V lost 0 bases and J lost 3 bases. Germline V gene lookup returns CDR1 GTSNPN and CDR2 SVGIG (reference sequence). This CDR3 is built from 17 residues. The CDR3 DNA sequence: TGTGCCTGGAGTGTTTCCGGACAGGGCATTGATGGAAACACCATATATTTT. It yields the protein CAWSVSGQGIDGNTIYF.

This CDR3 reads CASSPGHFSGANVLTF. The CDR3 DNA sequence: TGTGCCAGCAGCCCGGGACACTTCTCTGGGGCCAACGTCCTGACTTTC. The chain joins TRBV5-4 to TRBJ2-6, with D perhaps TRBD1 (6 bases). Deletions cut 4 bases from V and 0 bases from J, with 11 bases between. CDR3 length: 16 residues. Germline V CDR1 and CDR2: SGHNT, YYREEE (reference sequence).

V gene TRBV30 combines with J gene TRBJ1-5; a weak D match, TRBD1 (5 bases). Germline V gene data show CDR1 as GTSNPN and CDR2 as SVGIG (reference sequence). The V end lost 2 bases, the J end lost 3 bases, and 14 bases lay between the germline ends. The CDR3 contains 15 residues. Here the CDR3 reads CAWSSGLGDNQPQHF. In DNA form, the CDR3 reads TGTGCCTGGAGTTCTGGATTAGGGGACAATCAGCCCCAGCATTTT.

The chain joins TRBV5-1 to TRBJ2-7; D unresolved. Germline V gives CDR1 SGHRS, CDR2 YFSETQ. The CDR3 runs to 12 residues. V lost 2 bases, J lost 3 bases, and 6 bases lay in between. For the CDR3, the DNA is TGCGCCAGCAGCTTTGTCAGCTACGAGCAGTACTTC. As protein: CASSFVSYEQYF.

This rearrangement joins TRBV29-1 to TRBJ2-1; 7 nucleotides align to TRBD2. Germline V gene data show CDR1 as SQVTM and CDR2 as ANQGSEA. CDR3 length equals 13 residues. The J segment lost 4 bases and the V segment lost 7 bases, leaving 7 bases of the junction unmatched. The DNA for the CDR3 is TGCAGCGGGTGGTGGGGAGGGTACAATGAGCAGTTCTTC. Protein product: CSGWWGGYNEQFF.

This chain connects TRBV4-1 to TRBJ1-2; D might be TRBD1 (6 bases). Trimming removed 3 bases at V and 2 bases at J, with 19 bases between. Germline V lookup: CDR1 MGHRA, CDR2 YSYEKL. The CDR3 has 17 amino acids. The CDR3 nucleotides are TGCGCCAGCAGCCAGGCCTCCGGACGGACAGACAACTATGGCTACACCTTC. Protein: CASSQASGRTDNYGYTF.